The source of this T cell receptor beta chain is a study of long-term antiretroviral therapy in people with HIV (dated by TCRdb to about 2022). General notes on the study: The earliest samples were collected roughly a decade before the 2015 WHO recommendation for immediate ART, at a time when ART was usually postponed until CD4 counts fell. From some 28 adults with confirmed HIV infection, the cohort provided roughly 200 cryopreserved PBMC samples, gathered serially across a mean of about six years (range 1-12). No cross-contamination during QIAcube processing was seen in test extractions of a monoclonal T-cell line run alongside 33 polyclonal samples. Of the roughly 30 participants with HIV, more than 10 were female. A retrospective serial study tested whether changes in peripheral blood TRB repertoire composition and diversity were associated with ART initiation and durable HIV suppression.

Inclusion was restricted to participants for whom at least one PBMC sample before ART initiation and at least two post-ART samples were available. Treatment was received in the United States of America by all participants with HIV. Before DNA extraction, cryopreserved samples of roughly 1-11 million PBMC were thawed and then washed. At the time of the earliest PBMC sample, participants with HIV were aged between about 23 and 54 years. Per participant, PBMC samples came from 1-4 timepoints prior to ART initiation and 2-8 timepoints following ART initiation, for a median of 7 samples. Serial HIV viral load, CD4+ T-cell count, ART history and demographic data were obtained for every participant. A Qiagen kit on a QIAcube was used to extract genomic DNA from unsorted PBMC, with samples processed in batches of 12. Broad study findings and their caveats: Narrower CDR3 length ranges were observed in HIV repertoires than in controls, and an antigen-experienced repertoire with only a slight naive shift after ART was suggested by the network structure. The samples span the years 2004 to 2017, and the ART regimens used may be less effective than current regimens. No data were available on ART adherence, viral resistance or therapy changes, limiting inferences about post-ART repertoire changes. Because PBMC availability was limited, only the TCR beta chain was sequenced, with no alpha chain pairing. Because cell numbers in pre-ART samples were limited, unsorted PBMC were profiled instead of sorted CD4+ and CD8+ T cells. Expanded TRB clones identified before ART initiation dominated the repertoire across all time points, though the dominance fluctuated and decreased in many PLHIV after ART. A significant increase in TRB diversity was found to be associated with ART initiation, although TRB diversity was observed to remain significantly below that of transplant donor controls even after long-term ART.

CDR1 SNHLY and CDR2 FYNNEI were looked up in the germline V gene. From cysteine to phenylalanine, the CDR3 is 14 amino acids long. Only the CDR3 region is kept as DNA, spanning 42 bases read in frame from base 1. At the junction V is shortened by 6 bases and J by 6 bases; bases outside the gene matches: 8. This clone was counted a few times. Its target antigen remains unknown. Base qualities are not at hand, and no much larger clone is one base apart. Sequencing of the TRB variable region was done with the immunoSEQ hsTCRB v3.0 assay at survey level resolution. TRB sequencing targeted a depth of 40,000-50,000 T-cell genomes per sample. An Illumina MiSeq with a v3 150-cycle kit was used to sequence the pooled TRB libraries. In the source study's methods: Repertoire analysis was run in R within a reproducible Nextflow workflow that covered QC, data transformation and analysis. LymphoSeq2, an R package for exploring AIRR-Seq data, was used to implement custom analyses. A few samples that produced fewer than 5000 total TRB sequences were removed, so 200 or so HIV repertoires were analyzed. Among the 170 to 200 HIV repertoires that were kept, 59 were collected before ART initiation and more than 120 were collected after ART initiation. Each repertoire was downsampled to 5000 TRB nucleotide sequences, and summary statistics were averaged across 100 downsampling iterations. The analysis kept only TRB sequences whose CDR3 regions were at least seven amino acids long. Diversity was measured with a Shannon entropy-derived clonality score and the Gini coefficient. Repertoire networks linked the top 5000 CDR3 amino acid sequences whenever two sequences differed by an edit distance of one. GLIPH2 predicted antigen specificity groups and MHC restriction for TRB CDR3 amino acid sequences. To flag known associations with CMV, EBV, HIV or tissue antigens, CDR3 amino acid sequences were compared against VDJdb and McPAS-TCR. Pre-ART, post-ART and control groups were compared with Wilcoxon signed-rank tests and Holm-Bonferroni correction. TCRdb holds this immuneACCESS table with in-frame rearrangements only. Some clones are missing; in checked studies, unresolved V genes explain under half, and the rest has no known cause. V and J calls and clone size follow that table, whereas D and trimming were derived from the DNA. This sample gives some 25,000 clones in total; 70% to 90% of them show up just once. The ten largest make up 4.5% to 6% of the sample.

Sequencing used unsorted PBMCs, obtained almost 4.6 years after starting antiretroviral therapy. The sequence was obtained from a young man with HIV. The sequence is built from TRBV2 and TRBJ1-5, with TRBD1 identical over 7 junction bases. The CDR3 region has the sequence CASRQDRATQPQHF. DNA sequence: TGTGCCAGCAGGCAAGACAGGGCCACTCAGCCCCAGCATTTT.